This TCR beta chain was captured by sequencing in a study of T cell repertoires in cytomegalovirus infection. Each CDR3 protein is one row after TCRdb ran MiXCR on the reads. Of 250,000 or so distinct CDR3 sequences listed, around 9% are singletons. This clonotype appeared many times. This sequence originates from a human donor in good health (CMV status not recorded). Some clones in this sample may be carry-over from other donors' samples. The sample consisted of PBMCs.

This chain's CDR3 is CASSLAGQYNEQFF. Written as DNA, the CDR3 is TGTGCCAGCAGCTTAGCCGGACAGTACAATGAGCAGTTCTTC. The chain uses TRBV7-8 and TRBJ2-1; perhaps TRBD1 as D (6 bases). Deletions cut 0 bases from V and 4 bases from J, with 7 bases between. CDR1 is SGHVS and CDR2 is FQNEAQ in the germline V gene. This CDR3 region has 14 residues.